A selection of T cell receptor beta chains follows, all from one sample in a study of T cells in Graves' hyperthyroidism and ophthalmopathy. TCRdb reanalysed the multiplex PCR reads using MiXCR and keeps one entry per CDR3 protein. The profile shows around 760,000 distinct CDR3 sequences, 30% to 40% of them singletons. Sequenced input: blood. The receptors were gathered from a woman aged 40 to 50 with Graves' hyperthyroidism. CDR3s include the opening cysteine and the closing phenylalanine or tryptophan. Each record gives: V gene, J gene, CDR3 length, CDR3 protein.

TRBV6-5	TRBJ2-5	15	CASSERLAGAETQYF
TRBV10-3	TRBJ1-5	12	CAISADSQPQHF
TRBV7-2	TRBJ1-2	16	CASSHGRTGVVRGYTF
TRBV25-1	TRBJ1-2	15	CASGDPTGEGEGYTF
TRBV19	TRBJ2-7	14	CASSTTGTNYEQYF
TRBV20-1	TRBJ2-3	13	CSASRASTDTQYF
TRBV6-5	TRBJ1-2	14	CASSYVDGRYGYTF
TRBV6-5	TRBJ2-7	14	CASSYSSGGGEQYF
TRBV25-1	TRBJ2-2	13	CASSPKKTGELFF
TRBV9	TRBJ2-7	16	CASSSRTSGVFYEQYF
TRBV19	TRBJ1-6	14	CASKMTGTNSPLHF
TRBV7-2	TRBJ2-5	13	CASSVDRKETQYF
TRBV11-2	TRBJ2-7	11	CAGSSGYEQYF
TRBV11-2	TRBJ1-5	14	CASSAVHGNQPQHF
TRBV20-1	TRBJ2-7	14	CSASGTSGNYEQYF
TRBV10-3	TRBJ1-2	16	CASSEPHRGGGYGYTF
TRBV7-2	TRBJ1-2	13	CASSLEHHYGYTF
TRBV20-1	TRBJ2-7	13	CSARFLAGDEQYF
TRBV20-1	TRBJ1-5	13	CSAIQGSNQPQHF
TRBV7-2	TRBJ1-5	17	CASSQTHRGGNNQPQHF
TRBV29-1	TRBJ2-2	13	CSARKANTGELFF
TRBV6-6	TRBJ1-2	12	CASSSTHLTYTF
TRBV6-5	TRBJ1-2	15	CASSYVGQGAGGYTF
TRBV27	TRBJ1-5	14	CASSLYRDLKPQHF
TRBV6-1	TRBJ1-6	12	CAGSESNSPLHF
TRBV12-3/TRBV12-4	TRBJ1-4	14	CASSPQGISEKLLF
TRBV7-9	TRBJ2-2	18	CASSLPGTGGANTGELFF
TRBV12-3/TRBV12-4	TRBJ1-5	13	CASSLLINQPQHF
TRBV5-5	TRBJ1-1	16	CASSGWSDSLNTEAFF
TRBV10-3	TRBJ1-5	14	CASSLTAQSQPQHF
TRBV20-1	TRBJ1-1	12	CSARIGGGFAFF
TRBV12-3/TRBV12-4	TRBJ1-1	15	CASSPGQGSNTEAFF
TRBV7-9	TRBJ1-6	14	CASSLVDQNSPLHF
TRBV19	TRBJ1-2	14	CATNDPAINYGYTF
TRBV10-1	TRBJ2-5	15	CASSEEGGASETQYF
TRBV12-3/TRBV12-4	TRBJ1-2	13	CACSAGEYGGYTF
TRBV29-1	TRBJ1-1	11	CSVAGGSEAFF